The T cell receptor (beta chain) under discussion was sequenced for a study of blood T cells in healthy people across ages (dated by TCRdb to the mid-2010s). About the investigation overall: Template switching captured roughly one uniquely barcoded TCR beta cDNA molecule per two T cells in model experiments. The study measured age-related changes in TCR beta repertoire diversity using deep sequencing normalized with unique cDNA molecular identifiers. The study analyzed two additional independent replicas of 1 million unique cDNA reads from the same blood draw for two donors, one aged 18 to 29 and one aged 80 or older. Four age groups were formed from the donors: young (average about 16 years), middle-aged (just under 40), aged (roughly 58) and long-lived (about 75).

Libraries were made using 5' RACE. This sample was sequenced with an Illumina HiSeq 2500. A second PCR of roughly 7 to 11 cycles was performed with a sample-barcoded 5' primer and a J-beta primer mix. A template-switch 5' adaptor carrying 12 random nucleotides introduced a unique molecular identifier onto each TCR beta cDNA molecule. Each sample yielded at least 2.5 million CDR3-containing paired-end reads. First-strand cDNA was synthesized from all RNA with the Mint cDNA synthesis kit, primed by a TRBC-specific oligonucleotide. Following uracil-DNA glycosylase treatment, all cDNA underwent a first 18-cycle PCR with the universal primers M1SS and BC2_uni_R. The authors processed their data as follows. For normalization, 1 million high-quality reads, each with a distinct molecular identifier, were randomly selected from each sample. Instead of being binned into consensus sequences, reads with shared molecular identifiers were discarded. MiTCR, run with a Q25 quality threshold and the strictest error-elimination algorithm, handled CDR3 identification, clonotype clustering and error correction. Lower-bound total TCR beta diversity was estimated with a nonparametric unseen species model using Euler transformation. TCRdb trimmed public reads at Q25 via fastp, called clones via MiXCR and kept in-frame beta chains. Merged by CDR3 protein, the rows form single entries marked with the most common genes and DNA. Clone size and V and J calls follow TCRdb, not the original study. Within this sample are more than 600,000 distinct CDR3 sequences, with around 25% of them counted one time only. More than 8.5% of the sample comes from the top ten.

Systemically healthy Caucasian individuals from Russia, approximately 39 in total and aged roughly 6 to 100 years, were included as donors. Around 10 milliliters of peripheral blood were drawn from each donor into EDTA-treated Vacutainer tubes. Ficoll-Paque density-gradient centrifugation was used to isolate PBMCs, with at least 6 million per sample. Trizol reagent was used to extract total RNA from the PBMCs, yielding at least 6 micrograms per sample. For every donor, flow cytometry on a PBMC aliquot measured the percentage of naive CD45RAhigh/CD27high T cells. This clonotype showed up just a few times. Its target antigen remains unknown. Base qualities were left out, and no much larger clone turns up one base away. Points the paper makes about the study in general: Observed TCR beta diversity per million T cells fell roughly linearly with age, and a significant reduction was already apparent by age about 38. Because the CMV infection status of the donors was unknown, age-related changes in expanded clonotypes may potentially have been confounded. The percentage of naive T cells measured by flow cytometry correlated strongly with observed TCR beta diversity. Compared with the aged group, the long-lived group had more naive CD4+ T cells, fewer expanded clones and increased TCR diversity, a pattern suggesting age selection. Because profiling used bulk unsorted PBMCs, naive and antigen-experienced compartments could not be compared conclusively. Total diversity estimates from one million sequenced T cells were considered lower bounds and underestimates.

The CDR3 holds 15 amino acids from the cysteine to the phenylalanine. The CDR3 DNA has 45 bases and is translated from base 1. CDR1 and CDR2 (LGHNA, YNFKEQ) derive from the germline V gene. From V the trimming removes 0 bases and from J it removes 5 bases, while the gene matches leave 5 bases of the junction unaccounted for. In addition, the sample was reused for a study of T cells of mothers and their children. The second study's paper adds: Donors were nine systemically healthy Caucasian individuals: three mothers and their six children. cDNA synthesis used all of the extracted RNA, with roughly 1.5 ug of RNA in each 15 ul reaction. In the second PCR, the M1S primer added sample barcodes and 2-4 random nucleotides. Over 8.5 million TCR beta CDR3 reads were obtained for each mother, and about 3 million reads were obtained for each child. In both related and unrelated pairs, thymic selection shapes the output of TCR recombination in a similar way, with inherited differences having only a minor effect. Normalized repertoire overlap was always found to be slightly, but never significantly, higher in related mother-child pairs than in unrelated mother-child pairs. With a sensitivity of roughly 93 clones per million clonotypes, no persistent microchimeric T cell clones were detected. The study used deep NGS to compare TCR beta repertoires of mothers and children, seeking features distinguishing related mother-child pairs from unrelated individuals. The mean age was about 40 +/- 4 years for the mothers and around 11 +/- 4 years for the children. After adapter ligation was performed with NEBNext reagents, the libraries were sequenced on an Illumina HiSeq 2000 with 100+100 nt paired-end reads. To avoid cross-contamination, the mother libraries and the child libraries were prepared a month apart and sequenced in separate runs. Between 500,000 and 2,000,000 distinct TCR beta clonotypes were identified per donor. Naive TCR beta clonotypes were estimated from low-frequency clonotypes matched to each donor's FACS-determined naive share, without sorting.

The TCR was taken from a boy aged 10-17 years in good health. Material for sequencing was blood. The chain is encoded by TRBV4-2 joined to TRBJ1-2; TRBD1 lines up with 8 middle nucleotides. The nucleotide sequence reads as follows: TGTGCCAGCAGCCAAGATAGACAGGGGCGGTATGGCTACACCTTC. It codes for CASSQDRQGRYGYTF.